This T cell receptor (beta chain) was profiled in a study of blood T cell repertoires in COVID-19. Original methodology: Quantification of nucleated cells was approximated via reference gene primer amplification. Measured with immunoSEQ multiplex PCR; TCRdb has only the in-frame clones, and not every one. That table gives V, J and clone size, and the DNA gave D and trimming. The sample has about 120,000 clones, about four fifths seen once; the top ten hold 10% to 15%. From germline, CDR1 is SGHNT and CDR2 YYREEE (reference sequence). This CDR3 has 16 amino acids. The V and J ends lost 4 bases and 2 bases, in that order; junction bases with no gene match: 11.

Sequencing was done on a sample of peripheral blood. The V and J genes are TRBV5-4 and TRBJ2-7, with 8 bases aligning to TRBD2. This TCR was sampled from a man between 60 and 70 years old with acute or convalescent COVID-19. This CDR3 is CASSPRLLGGAYEQYF. The CDR3 DNA reads as TGTGCCAGCAGCCCAAGACTCCTCGGGGGGGCCTACGAGCAGTACTTC.